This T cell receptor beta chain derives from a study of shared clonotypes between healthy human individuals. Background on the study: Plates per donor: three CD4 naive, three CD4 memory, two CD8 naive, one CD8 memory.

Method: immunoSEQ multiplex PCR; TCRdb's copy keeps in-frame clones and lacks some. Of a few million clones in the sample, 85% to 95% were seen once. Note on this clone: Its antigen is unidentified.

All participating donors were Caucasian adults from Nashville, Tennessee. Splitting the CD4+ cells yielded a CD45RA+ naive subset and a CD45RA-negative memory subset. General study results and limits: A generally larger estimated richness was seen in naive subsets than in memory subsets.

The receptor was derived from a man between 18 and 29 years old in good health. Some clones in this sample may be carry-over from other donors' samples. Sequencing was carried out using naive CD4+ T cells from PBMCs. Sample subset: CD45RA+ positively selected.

This chain's CDR3 is CASSLTGLAGKETQYF. CDR3 bases: TGTGCCAGCAGCTTAACGGGACTGGCGGGAAAAGAGACCCAGTACTTC. This rearrangement joins TRBV7-8 to TRBJ2-5, with D possibly being TRBD2 (6 bases). This CDR3 spans 16 amino acids. Per the germline V gene, CDR1 is SGHVS and CDR2 is FQNEAQ. V gave up 2 bases and J gave up 3 bases, with 16 bases separating them.